This T cell receptor (beta chain) was recorded in a study of shared clonotypes between healthy human individuals. The CDR3 is 12 amino acids. Trimming removed 8 bases from V and 3 bases from J, with 10 bases in between. From germline, CDR1 is SEHNR and CDR2 FQNEAQ (reference sequence). Terminally differentiated effector memory CD45RA+ cells were excluded from the naive CD8 cells, which were CD45RO-negative and positively selected for CCR7. When replicate PCRs were run on sorted subsets, they used about 200 ng DNA, about 31,000 T cell genomes. Profiled with immunoSEQ multiplex PCR; TCRdb holds only in-frame clones, not every one. The sample lists approximately 600,000 clones, around 95% occurring once.

The TCR comes from a woman aged 25 to 39 in good health. The gene calls are TRBV7-9 and TRBJ1-2; TRBD1 might be the D (5 bases). The source material was naive CD8+ T cells sorted from blood. CDR3 DNA sequence: TGTGCCAGCCGGGGGGGTGACTATGGCTACACCTTC. This translates into CASRGGDYGYTF.